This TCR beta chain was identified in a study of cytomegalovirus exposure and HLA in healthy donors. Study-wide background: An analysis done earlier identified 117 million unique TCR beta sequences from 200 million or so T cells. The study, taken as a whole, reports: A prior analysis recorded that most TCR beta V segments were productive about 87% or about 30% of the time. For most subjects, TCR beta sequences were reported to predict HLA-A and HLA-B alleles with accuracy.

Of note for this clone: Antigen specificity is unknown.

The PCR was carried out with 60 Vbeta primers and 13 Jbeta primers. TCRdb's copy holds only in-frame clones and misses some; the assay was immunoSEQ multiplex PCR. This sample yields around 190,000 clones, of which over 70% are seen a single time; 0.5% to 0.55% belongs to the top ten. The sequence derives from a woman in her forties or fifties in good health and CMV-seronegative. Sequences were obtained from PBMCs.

DNA of the CDR3: TGCGCCAGCAGCCAGGGAGAGGGCCCTTATGAGCAGTACTTC. Its translation is CASSQGEGPYEQYF. The chain couples TRBV4-1 to TRBJ2-7, with D tentatively TRBD2 (5 bases). CDR3 size: 14 residues. Germline V gene lookup returns CDR1 MGHRA and CDR2 YSYEKL. Trimming stripped 3 bases from V and 7 bases from J, with 16 bases between.